The source of this T cell receptor (beta chain) is a study of shared clonotypes between healthy human individuals (dated by TCRdb to about 2020). Study-wide context: Three men and two women, aged 18 to 49 years, made up the cohort. To estimate repertoire size and how much clonotype sharing occurs between individuals, the study deeply sequenced the blood TCR repertoires of a handful of healthy adults. Different laboratories and diverse techniques were used to prepare libraries and sequence TCR repertoires, to increase sequencing depth and limit assay-specific biases. Per donor, leukapheresis produced somewhere between about 0.85 and 8.9 billion PBMCs.

CDR1 and CDR2 are drawn from the germline V gene: ENHRY, SYGVKD. Taken from cysteine to phenylalanine, the CDR3 has 14 residues. Only CDR3 DNA is held: 42 bases, read in frame from base 1. A distance of 9 bases separates the germline ends of V and J, which lose 1 base and 5 bases respectively. Using the deep immunoSEQ assay, TCR CDR3 regions were amplified from genomic DNA by multiplex PCR. Extracted genomic DNA from each cell subset was spread evenly across all wells of several immunoSEQ 96-well plates, with each plate serving as a replicate. For unsorted PBMC, 300 ng of genomic DNA, equivalent to about 30,000 T cell genomes, went into each replicate PCR. Genomic DNA from unsorted PBMC was sequenced over ten immunoSEQ deep assay plates. Purified libraries were quantified with a Qubit 3.0 fluorometer, sized on a Bioanalyzer 2100, and re-quantified with the KAPA Library Quantification kit. Every immunoSEQ 96-well plate was sequenced on a dedicated single-read 150-cycle Illumina NextSeq 550 flow cell. The paper's processing steps were these. Because the immunoSEQ output held only junctional sequences and lacked quality scores, the filtering could not match the filtering applied to full-length reads. Sequences were annotated with PyIR, a Python wrapper for IgBLAST v1.9, and V/J genes and CDR3 were assigned using IMGT germline references. Reads with weak V/J assignments (E-value above 1e-6), missing CDR3, stop codons, out-of-frame junctions, or ambiguous translated residues were removed. V3J clonotypes were defined as sequences sharing an identical inferred V gene, J gene, and CDR3 amino acid sequence. Percentage overlap between repertoires was computed as shared unique clonotypes divided by the size of the smaller repertoire. Three approaches were used to assess repertoire richness: RTK rarefaction, the Chao1 estimator, and Recon v2.1 estimates of unobserved clonotypes. Not all clones reach the TCRdb copy of this immuneACCESS table, which keeps in-frame sequences only. Checked studies attribute under half of the gap to unresolved V genes and leave the rest unexplained. D and trimming come from the DNA, and the V and J calls and clone size come from that table. This sample gives some 470,000 clones in total; approximately 80% of them show up just once. The top ten clonotypes cover 10% to 15% of the sample.

What the research found in general, with its limitations: Only blood was sampled, and tissue TCR repertoires likely differ from those in blood. Based on pairwise subsampling, the degree of clonotype sharing among donors was expected to be affected by sequencing depth. The genetic and exposure-history diversity represented was limited by the small number of donors.

With respect to this clone: What this receptor recognizes is not known. The input lacks base qualities; no much larger clone sits a single base away.

Healthy HIV-negative adults with no recently reported acute infections or vaccinations were included as donors. All donors were Caucasian adults living in Nashville, Tennessee, USA. For unsorted samples, 75 million to 100 million PBMCs were counted and genomic DNA was extracted with the QIAamp DNA Blood Mini kit. Blood was collected by leukapheresis, and PBMCs were isolated by Ficoll-Histopaque density gradient centrifugation and then cryopreserved in liquid nitrogen vapor phase. The origin of this receptor is a woman aged 40-49 years in good health. Some clones in this sample may be carry-over from other donors' samples. The chain uses TRBV10-3 and TRBJ2-1; too little of a D gene remains to name it. Sequenced sample: PBMCs. In nucleotide form, the sequence is TGTGCCATCAGTGAGTTCTTATTACACAATGAGCAGTTCTTC. Translation gives CAISEFLLHNEQFF.